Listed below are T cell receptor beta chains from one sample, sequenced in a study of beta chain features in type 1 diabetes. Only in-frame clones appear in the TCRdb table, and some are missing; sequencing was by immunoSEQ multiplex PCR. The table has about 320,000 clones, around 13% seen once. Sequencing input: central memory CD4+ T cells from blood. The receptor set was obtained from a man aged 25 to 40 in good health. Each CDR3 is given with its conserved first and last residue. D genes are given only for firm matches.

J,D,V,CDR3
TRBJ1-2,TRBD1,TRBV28,CASRPTGTGRYGYTF
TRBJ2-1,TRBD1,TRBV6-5,CASRRLGTDIGEQFF
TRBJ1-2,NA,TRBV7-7,CASSILRDYGYTF
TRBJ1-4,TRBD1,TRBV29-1,CSVLNRGVSEKLFF
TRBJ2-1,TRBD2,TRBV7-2,CASSPTSGRSNEQFF
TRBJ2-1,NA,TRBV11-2,CASSLELSVDEQFF
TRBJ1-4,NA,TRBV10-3,CASKPLWAGSEKLFF
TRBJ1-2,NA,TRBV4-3,CASSVSTAGRTLPYGYTF
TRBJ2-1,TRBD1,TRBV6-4,CASSDLRDRVDEQFF
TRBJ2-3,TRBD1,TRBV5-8,CASSLGTGRGTSSDTQYF
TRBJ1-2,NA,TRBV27,CASSLSIGGGANYGYTF
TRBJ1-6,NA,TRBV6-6,CASSVQGSNSPLHF
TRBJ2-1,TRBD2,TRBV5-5,CASSPSGATYNEQFF
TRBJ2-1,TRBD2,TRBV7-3,CASSQGLAGEQFF
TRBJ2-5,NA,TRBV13,CASSQRFETQYF
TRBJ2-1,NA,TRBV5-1,CASRQEGNYNEQFF
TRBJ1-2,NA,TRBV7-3,CASSAGPENGYTF
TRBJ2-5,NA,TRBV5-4,CASSGGKETQYF
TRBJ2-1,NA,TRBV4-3,CASSQEVQRVKFF
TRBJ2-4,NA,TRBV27,CASHPGPTAGNIQYF
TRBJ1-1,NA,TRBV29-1,CSVSENTEAFF
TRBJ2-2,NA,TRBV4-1,CASSQGGALIGELFF
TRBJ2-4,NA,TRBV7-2,CASSLESTGTPTKNIQYF
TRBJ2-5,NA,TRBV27,CASSLIRSLGAKETQYF
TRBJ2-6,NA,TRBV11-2,CASSTHHLANVLTF
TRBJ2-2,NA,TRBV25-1,CASSRDLQTGELFF